These 14 T cell receptor beta chains originate from one sample sequenced in a study of T cell responses to AZD1222 COVID-19 vaccine. The assay was immunoSEQ multiplex PCR, and TCRdb's table has in-frame clones only and misses some. The table has about 100,000 clones, more than 75% seen once. This material consisted of peripheral blood, taken on day 0 of AZD1222 vaccination. These TCRs come from an adult in good health.

The chain employs TRBV3-1 (or the pseudogene TRBV3-2) and TRBJ2-2, with 8 bases lining up with TRBD2. V lost 0 bases and J lost 6; bases outside the gene matches: 12. This CDR3 is built from 18 residues. Per germline, CDR1 LGHDT and CDR2 YNNKEL (reference sequence). CDR3 region: CASSQDWAGGPSPGELFF. The CDR3 DNA sequence: TGTGCCAGCAGCCAAGATTGGGCGGGGGGCCCGAGCCCCGGGGAGCTGTTTTTT.

The chain links TRBV13 to TRBJ2-1, with 11 bases fitting TRBD2. This CDR3 has 16 amino acids. V lost 2 bases to trimming and J lost 7 bases; unmatched junction nucleotides: 7. Germline assignment: CDR1 PRHDT and CDR2 FYEKMQ (reference sequence). The CDR3 reads CASSLLAGGPGNEQFF. The CDR3 coding sequence is TGTGCCAGCAGCTTATTAGCGGGGGGGCCCGGAAATGAGCAGTTCTTC.

The table lists this clone with a few counts. J is TRBJ1-2 and V is TRBV4-3, with a weak D call TRBD1 (5 bases). CDR1 is LGHNA, CDR2 YSLEER, per germline. This CDR3 is built from 15 residues. The V and J ends lost 0 bases and 8 bases respectively, with 16 bases between them. The CDR3: CASSQDNWDRSGYTF. The CDR3 region has the DNA TGCGCCAGCAGCCAAGATAATTGGGACCGTAGCGGCTACACCTTC.

The chain joins TRBV5-4 to TRBJ2-1; D remains ambiguous. The CDR3 length is 15 residues. V was shortened by 2 bases and J by 0 bases, with 9 bases between the two germline ends. In germline, CDR1 is SGHNT, CDR2 YYREEE (reference sequence). CDR3 in DNA: TGTGCCAGCAGCTTCCCTTTGCGCTCCTACAATGAGCAGTTCTTC. The encoded protein is CASSFPLRSYNEQFF. Full variable domain (remainder filled in from reference TRBV5-4 and TRBJ2-1): ETGVTQSPTHLIKTRGQQVTLRCSSQSGHNTVSWYQQALGQGPQFIFQYYREEENGRGNFPPRFSGLQFPNYSSELNVNALELDDSALYLCASSFPLRSYNEQFFGPGTRLTVL.

V and J are TRBV29-1 and TRBJ1-4; D remains unclear. V gave up 2 bases and J gave up 7 bases, with 5 bases separating them. The CDR3 runs 11 residues. Germline V gives CDR1 SQVTM, CDR2 ANQGSEA. The CDR3 is CSVELSEKLFF. CDR3 nucleotide sequence: TGCAGCGTTGAACTTTCTGAAAAACTGTTTTTT.

This sequence joins TRBV19 and TRBJ2-6; perhaps D is TRBD1 or TRBD2 (5 bases each). CDR1 is LNHDA, CDR2 SQIVND, per germline (reference sequence). This CDR3 region has 15 residues. V lost 5 bases, J lost 2 bases, and 10 bases lay in between. As DNA, the CDR3 is TGTGCCAGTAGTGCCCGGGGCGCTGGGGCCAACGTCCTGACTTTC. This gives the protein CASSARGAGANVLTF.

CDR3 sequence (DNA): TGTGCCAGCAGCTTAGTGACAGGATCTAACTATGGCTACACCTTC. Translated: CASSLVTGSNYGYTF. This chain connects TRBV7-2 to TRBJ1-2, with TRBD1 as a possible D gene (6 bases). The CDR3 consists of 15 residues. Germline loops: CDR1 SGHTA, CDR2 FQGNSA. Trimming took 1 base from V and 0 from J, leaving 9 bases between them.

The V call is TRBV2, the J call TRBJ1-2; D is undetermined. V shed 5 bases and J shed 4 bases, with 14 bases lying between them. This CDR3 is 14 amino acids long. Germline V gene data show CDR1 as SNHLY and CDR2 as FYNNEI. The CDR3 DNA reads as TGTGCCAGCAGTAGGGAAGCTTCGCCCTATGGCTACACCTTC. Residues: CASSREASPYGYTF.

This chain uses TRBV7-2 with TRBJ2-1; 10 bases map to TRBD1. The CDR3 has 15 amino acids. Losses at the gene ends were 0 bases for V and 7 bases for J; bases not matched to a gene: 3. Germline V lookup: CDR1 SGHTA, CDR2 FQGNSA. The CDR3 coding sequence is TGTGCCAGCAGCTTAGCGGGACAGGGGAAGAATGAGCAGTTCTTC. Residues: CASSLAGQGKNEQFF.

The chain uses TRBV10-1 and TRBJ2-4, with a possible D match to TRBD1 (5 bases). V lost 0 bases and J 8 bases, leaving 8 bases between the germline ends. This CDR3 has 13 residues. Germline loops: CDR1 WNHNN, CDR2 SYGVQD (reference sequence). Here the CDR3 DNA reads TGCGCCAGCAGTGAGTCAGGGGTGGACATTCAGTACTTC. This translates into CASSESGVDIQYF.

This clone was detected a few times. The chain is built from TRBV7-8 and TRBJ1-5; 7 positions agree with TRBD1. V was clipped by 1 base and J by 3 bases; unmatched bases: 6. CDR1 is SGHVS, CDR2 FQNEAQ, per germline. CDR3 length equals 16 residues. The CDR3 protein is CASSLGQGPNNQPQHF. CDR3 sequence (DNA): TGTGCCAGCAGCTTAGGACAGGGCCCAAACAATCAGCCCCAGCATTTT. Full variable domain (missing parts from reference TRBV7-8 and TRBJ1-5): GAGVSQSPRYKVAKRGQDVALRCDPISGHVSLFWYQQALGQGPEFLTYFQNEAQLDKSGLPSDRFFAERPEGSVSTLKIQRTQQEDSAVYLCASSLGQGPNNQPQHFGDGTRLSIL.

This chain joins TRBV18 and TRBJ1-6; D might be TRBD1 (6 bases). This CDR3 comprises 15 residues. Trimming stripped 6 bases from V and 7 bases from J, with 16 bases between. Germline CDR1 KGHSH, CDR2 LQKENI. The CDR3 loop is CASSNSPGQNSPLHF. The CDR3 coding sequence is TGTGCCAGCTCCAATAGTCCGGGACAAAATTCACCCCTCCACTTT. Full variable domain (remainder filled in from reference TRBV18 and TRBJ1-6): NAGVMQNPRHLVRRRGQEARLRCSPMKGHSHVYWYRQLPEEGLKFMVYLQKENIIDESGMPKERFSAEFPKEGPSILRIQQVVRGDSAAYFCASSNSPGQNSPLHFGNGTRLTVT.

The rearrangement joins TRBV5-4 to TRBJ2-1; tentatively, D is TRBD2 (7 bases). CDR3 length: 16 amino acids. Germline V gene data show CDR1 as SGHNT and CDR2 as YYREEE (reference sequence). V was clipped by 3 bases and J by 0 bases, with 13 bases between them. The CDR3 region is CASSWGGGSSYNEQFF. CDR3 DNA sequence: TGTGCCAGCAGCTGGGGCGGGGGCTCCTCCTACAATGAGCAGTTCTTC.

The chain combines TRBV6-2 or TRBV6-3 with TRBJ2-5; no clear D gene. Germline V lookup: CDR1 MNHEY, CDR2 SVGEGT. CDR3 length: 14 residues. V was clipped by 3 bases and J by 2 bases, with 10 bases between them. The CDR3 loop reads CASSYRQKQETQYF. The CDR3 DNA reads as TGTGCCAGCAGTTATCGGCAGAAGCAAGAGACCCAGTACTTC.